This paragraph reports one T cell receptor beta chain. The sample is drawn from a study of shared T cell receptors in the human thymus. Profiling relied on immunoSEQ multiplex PCR, and the TCRdb table lists in-frame clones only, not all of them. The sample holds under 850,000 clones, around 87% seen once. Trimming shortened V by 3 bases and J by 0 bases, and 8 bases separated the two germline ends. This CDR3 has 14 amino acids. CDR1 and CDR2 from the germline V gene are WSHSY and SAAADI. The sample was also reused in another study, on human thymus T cells. That work states: Having surgery to correct congenital heart defects, healthy Finnish infants acted as the donors. Resections removed during corrective heart surgery provided the thymus tissue used. The authors found apparently biased V and J gene usage in thymic and blood repertoires. Related work showed strongly overlapping thymic repertoires across unrelated individuals.

Sequencing was performed on thymocytes. The chain links TRBV10-2 to TRBJ1-1; no reliable D call. The clonotype was recovered from a boy less than two years old with a congenital heart defect. The CDR3 DNA reads as TGCGCCAGCAGTGATAGCAGAATGAACACTGAAGCTTTCTTT. It is translated as CASSDSRMNTEAFF.